A selection of T cell receptor beta chains follows, all from one sample in a study of blood T cells in healthy people across ages. Via MiXCR, TCRdb re-called the 5' RACE reads, giving one row per CDR3 protein. The sample lists some 700,000 distinct CDR3 sequences, approximately 22% occurring once. The sequenced sample consisted of blood. The receptors here all came from a man in his 70s in good health. Both conserved end residues are part of each CDR3. D genes are given only for firm matches. The listing skips clone size in some rows; elsewhere it reads once, few, many or a size class.

v_gene	j_gene	abundance	d_gene	CDR3nt	CDR3aa
TRBV20-1	TRBJ2-3	few	NA	TGCAGGGCCCGGGGCCAAGTAGGTGCAGATACGCAGTATTTT	CRARGQVGADTQYF
TRBV20-1	TRBJ1-5	NA	NA	TGCAGTGCTAGAGGGGACATTAGCAATCAGCCCCAGCATTTT	CSARGDISNQPQHF
TRBV2	TRBJ1-1	NA	NA	TGTGCCAGCACCCTGACAGTACTGAACACTGAAGCTTTCTTT	CASTLTVLNTEAFF
TRBV5-6	TRBJ2-5	NA	NA	TGTGCCAGCAGCTTGGGCACGGGATCGGGCCAAGAGACCCAGTACTTC	CASSLGTGSGQETQYF
TRBV29-1	TRBJ2-3	many	NA	TGCAGCGTTGCCGCTCTAACAGGGTTGTCCACCACAGATACGCAGTATTTT	CSVAALTGLSTTDTQYF
TRBV11-2	TRBJ2-5	few	NA	TGTGCCAGCAGCTTAGATTCGCGGCCGCTCCAGACCCAGTACTTC	CASSLDSRPLQTQYF
TRBV27	TRBJ2-7	NA	TRBD2	TGTGCCAGCAGTTCGTGGACTAGCGTCCCCTACGAGCAGTACTTC	CASSSWTSVPYEQYF
TRBV20-1	TRBJ2-3	NA	NA	TGCAGTGCTACCCCGGGGCTAACTAGCACAGATACGCAGTATTTT	CSATPGLTSTDTQYF
TRBV9	TRBJ2-3	NA	NA	TGTGCCAGCAGTCGTCAGGGGGGTCGCACAGATACGCAGTATTTT	CASSRQGGRTDTQYF
TRBV6-5	TRBJ2-7	NA	TRBD1	TGTGCCAGCAGTCCAGGGGGACAGTACGAGCAGTACTTC	CASSPGGQYEQYF
TRBV27	TRBJ2-5	NA	TRBD2	TGTGCCAGCAGTCTCCTTCCGACTAGCGGGGGAGTACGGGAGCAGTACTTC	CASSLLPTSGGVREQYF
TRBV29-1	TRBJ2-7	few	NA	TGCAGCGTTAGGCAGGGTTCCTACGAGCAGTACTTC	CSVRQGSYEQYF
TRBV5-1	TRBJ2-1	few	NA	TGCGCCAGCAGCGGGTTCCTGTCCTTGAACAATGAGCAGTTCTTC	CASSGFLSLNNEQFF
TRBV11-2	TRBJ2-3	NA	TRBD1	TGTGCCGGCAGCTCGACAGGGATCCGGACAGATACGCAGTATTTT	CAGSSTGIRTDTQYF
TRBV2	TRBJ2-7	NA	NA	TGTGCCAGCTTGAGAGGGGCAGAGACCTACGAGCAGTACTTC	CASLRGAETYEQYF
TRBV12-5	TRBJ2-1	NA	NA	TGTGCTAGTGGTTTCTTTCACAGCTCCTACAATGAGCAGTTCTTC	CASGFFHSSYNEQFF
TRBV5-1	TRBJ2-7	NA	TRBD1	TGCGCCAGCAGCTCGGAGACAGGGAACTACGAGCAGTACTTC	CASSSETGNYEQYF
TRBV10-3	TRBJ1-1	few	NA	TGTGCCATCACTCCTGATGGGGAAAAAGCTTTCTTT	CAITPDGEKAFF
TRBV5-1	TRBJ2-1	few	NA	TGCGCCAGCAGCTTGGCCAGGGGGGGTACCAATGAGCAGTTCTTC	CASSLARGGTNEQFF
TRBV6-6	TRBJ1-4	few	NA	TGTGCCAGCACTCCCAAGGCGGGGGCAACTAATGAAAAACTGTTTTTT	CASTPKAGATNEKLFF
TRBV3-1	TRBJ1-1	NA	NA	TGTGCCAGCAGCCCTTACAGGGATATCACTGAAGCTTTCTTT	CASSPYRDITEAFF
TRBV19	TRBJ2-3	NA	NA	TGTGCCAGTAGTTTAGGATCCCCCCCCACAGATACGCAGTATTTT	CASSLGSPPTDTQYF
TRBV5-4	TRBJ2-6	few	NA	TGTGCCAGCAGCTCCGGACACCACTCTGGGGCCAACGTCCTGACTTTC	CASSSGHHSGANVLTF
TRBV28	TRBJ2-7	NA	NA	TGTGCCAGCAGTTTTTCGGACGCCTCCTACGAGCAGTACTTC	CASSFSDASYEQYF
TRBV20-1	TRBJ2-3	few	NA	TGCAGTGCTAGTGAGGTGTGGTCCGATACGCAGTATTTT	CSASEVWSDTQYF
TRBV2	TRBJ2-3	few	NA	TGTGCCAGCAGATCTGCTAGCACAGATACGCAGTATTTT	CASRSASTDTQYF
TRBV6-6	TRBJ1-2	NA	TRBD1	TGTGCCAGCAGTTACCCAGGGGGCACTAACTATGGCTACACCTTC	CASSYPGGTNYGYTF
TRBV11-2	TRBJ1-4	few	NA	TGTGCCAGCAGCTTAGATCGGCTTGCTAATGAAAAACTGTTTTTT	CASSLDRLANEKLFF
TRBV28	TRBJ1-1	few	TRBD1	TGTGCCAGCAGCTCCCGACAGGGGAAAGCTTTCTTT	CASSSRQGKAFF
TRBV10-2	TRBJ2-7	NA	TRBD2	TGCGCCAGCAGTCAGGCTAGCGGGGGTGGAGAGCAGTACTTC	CASSQASGGGEQYF
TRBV3-1	TRBJ1-4	many	TRBD1	TGTGCCAGCAGCCAAGGACAGGGCCTTAATGAAAAACTGTTTTTT	CASSQGQGLNEKLFF
TRBV13	TRBJ1-1	many	NA	TGTGCCAGCAGCCGAATCGGTGAAGACACTGAAGCTTTCTTT	CASSRIGEDTEAFF
TRBV28	TRBJ1-2	NA	NA	TGTGCCAGCAGAAAAGAGCCTGGGCTGAGGGGCTACACCTTC	CASRKEPGLRGYTF
TRBV6-5	TRBJ2-4	NA	NA	TGTGCCAGCAGTTACTTTGCAGGACTAGCCAAAAACATTCAGTACTTC	CASSYFAGLAKNIQYF
TRBV4-2	TRBJ2-7	NA	NA	TGTGCCAGCAGCCAAGTTCCCTACGAGCAGTACTTC	CASSQVPYEQYF
TRBV6-5	TRBJ1-1	few	TRBD1	TGTGCCAGCAGTTACGGGACAGGGGGTGACACTGAAGCTTTCTTT	CASSYGTGGDTEAFF
TRBV20-1	TRBJ2-3	NA	TRBD1	TGCAGTGCTAGAGACCCGGGACAGAGCACAGATACGCAGTATTTT	CSARDPGQSTDTQYF
TRBV5-1	TRBJ1-1	few	NA	TGCGCCAGCAGCGGTATTGTCCGGGGGGGCACTGAAGCTTTCTTT	CASSGIVRGGTEAFF
TRBV28	TRBJ2-1	few	NA	TGTGCCAGCACCGATGGGGTTAGCTCCTACAATGAGCAGTTCTTC	CASTDGVSSYNEQFF
TRBV12-3/TRBV12-4	TRBJ1-5	few	TRBD1	TGTGCCAGCAGGGGACAGGCCGGTCAGCCCCAGCATTTT	CASRGQAGQPQHF
TRBV20-1	TRBJ2-1	few	NA	TGCAGTGCTAGAGAGGGATCGGCTGCCTACAATGAGCAGTTCTTC	CSAREGSAAYNEQFF
TRBV12-3/TRBV12-4	TRBJ1-1	NA	NA	TGTGCCAGCAGTTCGGGCGGACTAAGTGGTTTCTTT	CASSSGGLSGFF
TRBV21-1	TRBJ2-2	NA	NA	TGCTGGTGGACAGGGAACACCGGGGAGCTGTTTTTT	CWWTGNTGELFF
TRBV10-3	TRBJ2-6	few	NA	TGTGCCATCAGTGTATCAGACGCTGGGGCCAACGTCCTGACTTTC	CAISVSDAGANVLTF
TRBV3-1	TRBJ2-2	NA	TRBD2	TGTGCCAGCAGCCAAGAAAAGCGGGGGGTCAACACCGGGGAGCTGTTTTTT	CASSQEKRGVNTGELFF
TRBV20-1	TRBJ2-3	NA	NA	TGCAGATGTAGCCGTAGCGGTCCTTTCACAGATACGCAGTATTTT	CRCSRSGPFTDTQYF
TRBV18	TRBJ1-1	NA	TRBD1	TGTGCCAGCTCACGGACAGGGAGCGGCGGGAACACTGAAGCTTTCTTT	CASSRTGSGGNTEAFF
TRBV20-1	TRBJ2-5	few	NA	TGCAGTGCTAGAGTCCCGCAGGCGGGACAAGAGACCCAGTACTTC	CSARVPQAGQETQYF
TRBV7-9	TRBJ1-4	many	TRBD1	TGTGCCAGCAGCGATAGCGGGACAGGAGATGATGAAAAACTGTTTTTT	CASSDSGTGDDEKLFF
TRBV6-5	TRBJ2-2	few	TRBD2	TGTGCCAGCAGTTCAGACTTAGCGGGAAGCGCCGGGGAGCTGTTTTTT	CASSSDLAGSAGELFF
TRBV12-3/TRBV12-4	TRBJ2-1	NA	TRBD2	TGTGCCAGCAGTTTAGTCAGCGGGAGGAGGGGTAACAATGAGCAGTTCTTC	CASSLVSGRRGNNEQFF